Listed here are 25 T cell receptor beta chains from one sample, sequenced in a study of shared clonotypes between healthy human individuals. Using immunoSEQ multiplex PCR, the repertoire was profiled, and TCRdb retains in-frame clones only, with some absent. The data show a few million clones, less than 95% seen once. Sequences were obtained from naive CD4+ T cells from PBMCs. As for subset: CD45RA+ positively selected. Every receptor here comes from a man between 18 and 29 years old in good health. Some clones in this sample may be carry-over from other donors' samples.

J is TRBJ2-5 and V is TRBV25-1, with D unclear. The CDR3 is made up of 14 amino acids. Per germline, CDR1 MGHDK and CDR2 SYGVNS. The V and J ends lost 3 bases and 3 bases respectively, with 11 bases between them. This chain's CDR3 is CASSDVGSKETQYF. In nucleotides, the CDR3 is TGTGCCAGCAGTGATGTCGGCAGCAAAGAGACCCAGTACTTC.

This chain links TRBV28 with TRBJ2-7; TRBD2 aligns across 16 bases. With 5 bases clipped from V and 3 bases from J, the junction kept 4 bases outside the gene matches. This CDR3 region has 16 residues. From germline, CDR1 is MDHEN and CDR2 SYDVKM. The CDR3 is CASSAGTSGRGYEQYF. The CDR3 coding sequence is TGTGCCAGCAGTGCCGGGACTAGCGGGAGGGGCTACGAGCAGTACTTC.

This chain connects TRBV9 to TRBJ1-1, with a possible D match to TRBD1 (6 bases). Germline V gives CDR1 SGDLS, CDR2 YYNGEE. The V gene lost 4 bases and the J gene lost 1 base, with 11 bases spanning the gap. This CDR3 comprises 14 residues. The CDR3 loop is CASSQQGTNTEAFF. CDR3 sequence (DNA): TGTGCCAGCAGCCAACAGGGCACGAACACTGAAGCTTTCTTT.

CDR3 amino acids: CASSSSTTGRGAYGYTF. The CDR3 DNA sequence: TGTGCCAGCTCATCCTCAACGACCGGACGGGGGGCCTATGGCTACACCTTC. V usage is TRBV18 and J usage is TRBJ1-2; D is possibly TRBD1 (6 bases). The CDR3 has 17 residues. Germline CDR1 reads KGHSH; CDR2 reads LQKENI. Trimming shortened V by 5 bases and J by 4 bases, and 23 bases separated the two germline ends.

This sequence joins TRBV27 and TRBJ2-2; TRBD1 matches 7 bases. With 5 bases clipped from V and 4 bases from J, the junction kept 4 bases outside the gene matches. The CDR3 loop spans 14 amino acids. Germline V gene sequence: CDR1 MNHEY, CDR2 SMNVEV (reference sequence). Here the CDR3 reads CASSLDRATGELFF. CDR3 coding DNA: TGTGCCAGCAGTCTCGACAGGGCCACCGGGGAGCTGTTTTTT.

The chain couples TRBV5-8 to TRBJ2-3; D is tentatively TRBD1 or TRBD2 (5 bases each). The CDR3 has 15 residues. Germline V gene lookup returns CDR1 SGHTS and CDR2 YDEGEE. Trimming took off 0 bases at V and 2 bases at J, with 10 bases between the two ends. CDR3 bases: TGTGCCAGCAGCTTGGGTCGGGACCCCACAGATACGCAGTATTTT. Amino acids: CASSLGRDPTDTQYF.

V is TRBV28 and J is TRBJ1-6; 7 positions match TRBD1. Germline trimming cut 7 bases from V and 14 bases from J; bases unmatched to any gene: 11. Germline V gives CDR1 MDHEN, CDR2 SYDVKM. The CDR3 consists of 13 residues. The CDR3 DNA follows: TGTGCCAGCAACGGACCCCCGGGGACAGCCCTCCACTTT. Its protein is CASNGPPGTALHF.

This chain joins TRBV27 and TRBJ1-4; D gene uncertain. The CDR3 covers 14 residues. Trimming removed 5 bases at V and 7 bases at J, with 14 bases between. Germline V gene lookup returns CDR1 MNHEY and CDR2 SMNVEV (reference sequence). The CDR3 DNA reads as TGTGCCAGCAGTCCCTATCTCAATAGTGAAAAACTGTTTTTT. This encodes CASSPYLNSEKLFF. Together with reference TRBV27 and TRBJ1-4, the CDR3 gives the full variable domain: EAQVTQNPRYLITVTGKKLTVTCSQNMNHEYMSWYRQDPGLGLRQIYYSMNVEVTDKGDVPEGYKVSRKEKRNFPLILESPSPNQTSLYFCASSPYLNSEKLFFGSGTQLSVL.

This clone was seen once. In DNA form, the CDR3 reads TGTGCCTGGAGTCGCCCGGCGGCTAGCCCTAGCACAGATACGCAGTATTTT. Translating gives CAWSRPAASPSTDTQYF. The chain uses TRBV30 and TRBJ2-3; the D gene is possibly TRBD2 (5 bases). The CDR3 loop spans 17 amino acids. CDR1 is GTSNPN and CDR2 is SVGIG in the germline V gene (reference sequence). The V end lost 2 bases, the J end lost 0 bases, and 18 bases lay between the germline ends.

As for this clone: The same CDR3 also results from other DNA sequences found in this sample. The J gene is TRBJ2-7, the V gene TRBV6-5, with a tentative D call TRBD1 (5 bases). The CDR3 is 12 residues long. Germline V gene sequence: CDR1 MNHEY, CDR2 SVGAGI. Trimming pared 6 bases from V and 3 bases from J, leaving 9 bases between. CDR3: CASSSRDYEQYF. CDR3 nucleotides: TGTGCCAGCAGCTCCAGGGACTACGAGCAGTACTTC.

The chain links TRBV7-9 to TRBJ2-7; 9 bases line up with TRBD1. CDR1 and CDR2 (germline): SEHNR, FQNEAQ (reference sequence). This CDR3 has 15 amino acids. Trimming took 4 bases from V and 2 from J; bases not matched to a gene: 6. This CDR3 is CASSYGQGRAYEQYF. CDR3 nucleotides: TGTGCCAGCAGCTACGGACAGGGGAGGGCCTACGAGCAGTACTTC.

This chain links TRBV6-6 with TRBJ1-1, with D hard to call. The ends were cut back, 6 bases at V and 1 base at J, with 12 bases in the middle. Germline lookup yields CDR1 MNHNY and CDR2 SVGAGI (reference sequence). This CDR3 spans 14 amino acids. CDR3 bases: TGTGCCAGCAGCCTTGACGGGGAGAACACTGAAGCTTTCTTT. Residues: CASSLDGENTEAFF.

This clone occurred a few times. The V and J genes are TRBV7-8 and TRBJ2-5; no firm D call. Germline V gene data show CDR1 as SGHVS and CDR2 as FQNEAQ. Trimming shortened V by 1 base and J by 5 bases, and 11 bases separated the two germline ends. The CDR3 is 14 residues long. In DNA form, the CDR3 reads TGTGCCAGCAGCTTAGGCTTACGCGCGGAGACCCAGTACTTC. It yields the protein CASSLGLRAETQYF.

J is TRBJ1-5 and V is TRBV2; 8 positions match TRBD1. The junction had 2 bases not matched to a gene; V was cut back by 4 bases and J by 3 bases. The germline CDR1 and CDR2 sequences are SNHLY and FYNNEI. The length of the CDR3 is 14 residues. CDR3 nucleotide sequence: TGTGCCAGCAGTGCGGGACAGGCCAATCAGCCCCAGCATTTT. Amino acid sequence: CASSAGQANQPQHF.

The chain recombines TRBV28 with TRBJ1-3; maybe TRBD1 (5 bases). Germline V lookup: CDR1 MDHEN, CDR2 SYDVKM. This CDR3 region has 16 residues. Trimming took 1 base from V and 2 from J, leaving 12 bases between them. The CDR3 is CASSLLGGVAGNTIYF. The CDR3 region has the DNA TGTGCCAGCAGTTTATTGGGAGGGGTGGCTGGAAACACCATATATTTT.

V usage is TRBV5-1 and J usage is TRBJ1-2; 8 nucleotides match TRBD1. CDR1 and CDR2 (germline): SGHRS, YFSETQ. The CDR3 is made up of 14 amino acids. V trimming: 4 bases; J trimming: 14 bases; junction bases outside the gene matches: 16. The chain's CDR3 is CASSPGQGGLFGTF. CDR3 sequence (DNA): TGCGCCAGCAGCCCCGGACAGGGCGGGCTATTCGGAACCTTC.

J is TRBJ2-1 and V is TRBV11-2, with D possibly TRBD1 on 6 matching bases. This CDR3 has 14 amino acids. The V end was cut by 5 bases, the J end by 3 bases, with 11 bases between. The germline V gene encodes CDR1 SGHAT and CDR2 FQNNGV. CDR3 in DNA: TGTGCCAGCAGCCACGGACAGTACTACAATGAGCAGTTCTTC. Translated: CASSHGQYYNEQFF.

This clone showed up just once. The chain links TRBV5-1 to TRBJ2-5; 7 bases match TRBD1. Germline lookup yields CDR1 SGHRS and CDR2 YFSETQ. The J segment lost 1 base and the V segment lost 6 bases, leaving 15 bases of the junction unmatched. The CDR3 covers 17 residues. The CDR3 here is CASMAGGSGRSQETQYF. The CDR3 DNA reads TGCGCCAGCATGGCAGGGGGTTCGGGTAGGTCCCAAGAGACCCAGTACTTC.

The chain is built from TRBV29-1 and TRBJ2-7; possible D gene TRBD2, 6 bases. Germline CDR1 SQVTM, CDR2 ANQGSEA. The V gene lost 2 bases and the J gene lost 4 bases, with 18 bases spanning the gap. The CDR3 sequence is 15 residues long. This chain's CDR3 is CSVESPGPGGYEQYF. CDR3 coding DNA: TGCAGCGTTGAATCTCCGGGACCCGGAGGGTACGAGCAGTACTTC.

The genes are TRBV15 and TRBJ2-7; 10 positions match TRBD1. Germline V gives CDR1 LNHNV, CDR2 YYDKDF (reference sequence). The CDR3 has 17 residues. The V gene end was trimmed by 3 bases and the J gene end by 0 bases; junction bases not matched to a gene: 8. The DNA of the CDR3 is TGTGCCACCAGCAGGGGTTCGGGACAGGGGAGCTCCTACGAGCAGTACTTC. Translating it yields CATSRGSGQGSSYEQYF.

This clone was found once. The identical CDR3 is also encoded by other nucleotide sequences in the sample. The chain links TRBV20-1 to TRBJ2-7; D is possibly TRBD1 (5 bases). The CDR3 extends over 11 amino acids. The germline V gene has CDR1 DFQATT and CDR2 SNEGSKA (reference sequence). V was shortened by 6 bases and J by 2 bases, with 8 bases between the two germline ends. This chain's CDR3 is CSAQGAYEQYF. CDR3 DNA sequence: TGCAGTGCCCAGGGTGCCTACGAGCAGTACTTC.

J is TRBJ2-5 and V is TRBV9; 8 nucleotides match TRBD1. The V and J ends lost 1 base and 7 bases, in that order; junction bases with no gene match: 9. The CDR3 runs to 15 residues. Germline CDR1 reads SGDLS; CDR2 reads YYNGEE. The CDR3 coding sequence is TGTGCCAGCAGCGTAACCGGGACAGGAGATGGGACCCAGTACTTC. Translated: CASSVTGTGDGTQYF. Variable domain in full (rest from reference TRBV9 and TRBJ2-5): DSGVTQTPKHLITATGQRVTLRCSPRSGDLSVYWYQQSLDQGLQFLIQYYNGEERAKGNILERFSAQQFPDLHSELNLSSLELGDSALYFCASSVTGTGDGTQYFGPGTRLLVL.

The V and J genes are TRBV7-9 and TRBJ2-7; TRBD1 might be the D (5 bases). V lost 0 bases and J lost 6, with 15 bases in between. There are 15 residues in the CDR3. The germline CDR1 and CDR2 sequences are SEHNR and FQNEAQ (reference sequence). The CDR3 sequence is CASSLAPGRDPEQYF. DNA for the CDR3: TGTGCCAGCAGCTTAGCCCCCGGCAGGGATCCCGAGCAGTACTTC. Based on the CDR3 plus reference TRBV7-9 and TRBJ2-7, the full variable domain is DTGVSQNPRHKITKRGQNVTFRCDPISEHNRLYWYRQTLGQGPEFLTYFQNEAQLEKSRLLSDRFSAERPKGSFSTLEIQRTEQGDSAMYLCASSLAPGRDPEQYFGPGTRLTVT.

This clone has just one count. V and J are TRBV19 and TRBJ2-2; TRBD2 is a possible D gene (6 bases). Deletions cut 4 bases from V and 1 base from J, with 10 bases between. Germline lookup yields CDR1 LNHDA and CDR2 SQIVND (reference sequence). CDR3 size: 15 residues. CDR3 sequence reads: CASSKGGVNTGELFF. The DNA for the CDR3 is TGTGCCAGTAGTAAGGGCGGGGTGAACACCGGGGAGCTGTTTTTT.

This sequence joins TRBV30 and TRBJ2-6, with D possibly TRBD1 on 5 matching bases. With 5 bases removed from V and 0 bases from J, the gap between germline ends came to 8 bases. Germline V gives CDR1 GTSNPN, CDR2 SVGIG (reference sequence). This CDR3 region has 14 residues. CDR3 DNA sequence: TGTGCCTGGGGTAGGGGCTCTGGGGCCAACGTCCTGACTTTC. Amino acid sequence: CAWGRGSGANVLTF.